This T cell receptor beta chain came from a study of blood T cell repertoires in COVID-19. The wider study: In each case, the material was cDNA or gDNA derived from T cells, B-cell-depleted T cells, or PBMCs.

Germline V gene data show CDR1 as MNHEY and CDR2 as SMNVEV (reference sequence). This CDR3 has 13 residues. The V and J ends lost 6 bases and 1 base respectively, with 7 bases between them. This clone has just one count. Participant-reported clinical history was the basis for cohort assignment. Shortly before study entry, within 2 weeks, exposed participants had met a COVID-19 case. Data came from immunoSEQ multiplex PCR; TCRdb stores just in-frame clones and leaves some out. The sample yields roughly 280,000 clones, 91% seen once. This chain links TRBV27 with TRBJ1-3; D is unclear. The sequenced material came from PBMCs or T cells enriched from blood (not recorded which). The sequence derives from a man aged 40-49 years who had been exposed to COVID-19. The CDR3 reads CASRPGSGNTIYF. The DNA of the CDR3 is TGTGCCAGCAGGCCGGGGTCTGGAAACACCATATATTTT.